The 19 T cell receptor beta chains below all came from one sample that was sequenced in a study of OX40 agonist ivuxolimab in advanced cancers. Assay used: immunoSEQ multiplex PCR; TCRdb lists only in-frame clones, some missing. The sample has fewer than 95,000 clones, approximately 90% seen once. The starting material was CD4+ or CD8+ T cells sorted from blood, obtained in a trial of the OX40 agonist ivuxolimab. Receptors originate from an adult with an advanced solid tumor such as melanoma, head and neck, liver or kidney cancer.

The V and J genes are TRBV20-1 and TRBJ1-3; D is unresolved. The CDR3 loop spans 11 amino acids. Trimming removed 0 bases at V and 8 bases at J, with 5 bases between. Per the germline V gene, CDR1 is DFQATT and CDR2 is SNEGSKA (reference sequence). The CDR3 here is CSAREADTIYF. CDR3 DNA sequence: TGCAGTGCTAGAGAGGCGGACACCATATATTTT.

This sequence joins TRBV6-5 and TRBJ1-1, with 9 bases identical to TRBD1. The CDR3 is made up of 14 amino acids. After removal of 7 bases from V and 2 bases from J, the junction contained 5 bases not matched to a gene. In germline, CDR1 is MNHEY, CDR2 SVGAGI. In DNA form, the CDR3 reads TGTGCCAGCACTTGGGACAGGGTAAACACTGAAGCTTTCTTT. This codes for CASTWDRVNTEAFF.

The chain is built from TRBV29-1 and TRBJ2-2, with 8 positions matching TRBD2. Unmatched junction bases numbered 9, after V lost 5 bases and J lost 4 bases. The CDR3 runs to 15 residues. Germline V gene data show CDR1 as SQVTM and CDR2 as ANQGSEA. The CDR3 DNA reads TGCAGCGTTCCAGCGGGGGACCCCTTCACCGGGGAGCTGTTTTTT. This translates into CSVPAGDPFTGELFF.

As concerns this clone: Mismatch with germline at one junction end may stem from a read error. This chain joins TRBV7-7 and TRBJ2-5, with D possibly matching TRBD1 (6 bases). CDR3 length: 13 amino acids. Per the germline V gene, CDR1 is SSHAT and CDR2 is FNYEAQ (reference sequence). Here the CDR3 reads CASSRDIQETQYF. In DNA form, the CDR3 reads TGTGCTAGCAGCCGGGACATACAAGAGACCCAGTACTTC. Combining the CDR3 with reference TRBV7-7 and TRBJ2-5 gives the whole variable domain GAGVSQSPRYKVTKRGQDVTLRCDPISSHATLYWYQQALGQGPEFLTYFNYEAQPDKSGLPSDRFSAERPEGSISTLTIQRTEQRDSAMYRCASSRDIQETQYFGPGTRLLVL.

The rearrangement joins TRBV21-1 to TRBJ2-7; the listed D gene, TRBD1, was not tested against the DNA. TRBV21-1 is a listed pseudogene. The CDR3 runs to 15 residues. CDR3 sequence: CASSTPLPDTYEQYF. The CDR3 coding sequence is TGTGCCAGCAGCACCCCCCTCCCCGACACATACGAGCAGTACTTC.

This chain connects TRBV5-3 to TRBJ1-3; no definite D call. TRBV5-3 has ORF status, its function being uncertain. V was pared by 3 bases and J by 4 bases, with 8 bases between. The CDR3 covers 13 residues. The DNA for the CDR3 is TGTGCCAGAAGCTCTAACATCGGAAACACCATATATTTT. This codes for CARSSNIGNTIYF.

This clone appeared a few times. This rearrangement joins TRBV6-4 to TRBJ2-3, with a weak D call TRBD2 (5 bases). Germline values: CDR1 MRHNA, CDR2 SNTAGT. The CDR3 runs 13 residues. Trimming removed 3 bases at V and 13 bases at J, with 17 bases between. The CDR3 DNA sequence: TGTGCCAGCAGTGAAATTAGCAGCACGGGGAAGTATTTT. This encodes CASSEISSTGKYF.

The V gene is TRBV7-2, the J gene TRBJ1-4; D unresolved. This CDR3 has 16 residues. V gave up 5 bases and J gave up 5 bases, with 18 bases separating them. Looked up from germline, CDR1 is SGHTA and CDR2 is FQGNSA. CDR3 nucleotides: TGTGCCAGCAGCCTATGGGCCAGGTCGGGGAATGAAAAACTGTTTTTT. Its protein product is CASSLWARSGNEKLFF.

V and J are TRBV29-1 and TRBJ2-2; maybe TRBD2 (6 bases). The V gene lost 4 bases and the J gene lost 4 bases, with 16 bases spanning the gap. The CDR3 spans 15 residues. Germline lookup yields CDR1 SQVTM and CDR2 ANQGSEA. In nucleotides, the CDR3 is TGCAGCGTTGCACACGGGAGACGTGTCACCGGGGAGCTGTTTTTT. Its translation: CSVAHGRRVTGELFF.

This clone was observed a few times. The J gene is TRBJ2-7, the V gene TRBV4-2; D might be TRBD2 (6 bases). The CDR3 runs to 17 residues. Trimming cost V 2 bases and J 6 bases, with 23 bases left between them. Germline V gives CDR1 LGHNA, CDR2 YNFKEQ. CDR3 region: CASSQQVGTRPLGEQYF. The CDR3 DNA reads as TGTGCCAGCAGCCAACAGGTCGGGACTCGCCCCTTAGGCGAGCAGTACTTC.

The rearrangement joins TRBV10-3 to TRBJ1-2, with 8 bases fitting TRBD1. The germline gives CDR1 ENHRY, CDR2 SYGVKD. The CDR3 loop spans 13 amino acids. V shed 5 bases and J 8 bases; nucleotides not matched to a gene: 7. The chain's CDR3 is CAISLTGTGGYTF. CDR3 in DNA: TGTGCCATCAGTTTGACAGGGACAGGCGGCTACACCTTC.

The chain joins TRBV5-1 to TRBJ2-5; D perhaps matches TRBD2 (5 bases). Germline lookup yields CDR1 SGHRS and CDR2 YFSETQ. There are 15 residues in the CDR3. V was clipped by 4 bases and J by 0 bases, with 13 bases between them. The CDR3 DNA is TGCGCCAGCAGCCCGAACGGACTGGACCAAGAGACCCAGTACTTC. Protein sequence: CASSPNGLDQETQYF. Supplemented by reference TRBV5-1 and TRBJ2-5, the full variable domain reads KAGVTQTPRYLIKTRGQQVTLSCSPISGHRSVSWYQQTPGQGLQFLFEYFSETQRNKGNFPGRFSGRQFSNSRSEMNVSTLELGDSALYLCASSPNGLDQETQYFGPGTRLLVL.

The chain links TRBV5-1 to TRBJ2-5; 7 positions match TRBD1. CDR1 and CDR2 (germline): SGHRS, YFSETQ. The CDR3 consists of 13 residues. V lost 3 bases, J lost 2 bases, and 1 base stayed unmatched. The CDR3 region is CASSWDSQETQYF. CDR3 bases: TGCGCCAGCAGCTGGGACAGTCAAGAGACCCAGTACTTC.

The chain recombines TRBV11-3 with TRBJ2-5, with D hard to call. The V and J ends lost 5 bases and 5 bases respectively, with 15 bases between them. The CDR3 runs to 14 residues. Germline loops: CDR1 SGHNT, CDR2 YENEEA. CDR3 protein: CASSPPGSAETQYF. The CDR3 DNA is TGTGCCAGCAGCCCCCCGGGTTCCGCGGAGACCCAGTACTTC.

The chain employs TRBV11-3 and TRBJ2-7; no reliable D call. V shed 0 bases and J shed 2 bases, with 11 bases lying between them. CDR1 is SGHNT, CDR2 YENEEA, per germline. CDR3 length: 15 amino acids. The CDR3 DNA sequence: TGTGCCAGCAGCTTAGAATCAGGATCCACCTACGAGCAGTACTTC. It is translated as CASSLESGSTYEQYF.

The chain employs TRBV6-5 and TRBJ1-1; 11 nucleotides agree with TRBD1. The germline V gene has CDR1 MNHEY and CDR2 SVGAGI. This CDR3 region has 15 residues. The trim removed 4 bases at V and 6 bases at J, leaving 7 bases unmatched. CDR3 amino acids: CASSSTGTGGPEAFF. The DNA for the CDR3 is TGTGCCAGCAGTTCTACCGGGACAGGGGGGCCTGAAGCTTTCTTT.

The CDR3 sequence: CASSPGTGLRELFF. The CDR3 DNA reads as TGTGCCAGCTCACCAGGGACAGGGCTACGGGAGCTGTTTTTT. The J gene is TRBJ2-2, the V gene TRBV18, with 9 bases lining up with TRBD1. Germline CDR1 is KGHSH and CDR2 is LQKENI. This CDR3 contains 14 residues. J gave up 9 bases and V 2 bases, and 4 bases lay outside the gene matches. Full variable domain (outside the CDR3, taken from reference TRBV18 and TRBJ2-2): NAGVMQNPRHLVRRRGQEARLRCSPMKGHSHVYWYRQLPEEGLKFMVYLQKENIIDESGMPKERFSAEFPKEGPSILRIQQVVRGDSAAYFCASSPGTGLRELFFGEGSRLTVL.

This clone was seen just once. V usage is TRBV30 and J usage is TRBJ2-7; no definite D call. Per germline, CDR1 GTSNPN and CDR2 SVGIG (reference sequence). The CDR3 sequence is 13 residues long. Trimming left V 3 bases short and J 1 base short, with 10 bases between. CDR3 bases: TGTGCCTGGAGGGCAGGAACTTCCTACGAGCAGTACTTC. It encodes CAWRAGTSYEQYF.

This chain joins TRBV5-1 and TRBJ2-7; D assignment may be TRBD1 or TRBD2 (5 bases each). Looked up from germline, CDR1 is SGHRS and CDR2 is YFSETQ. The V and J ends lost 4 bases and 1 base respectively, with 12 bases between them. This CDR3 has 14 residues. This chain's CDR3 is CASSPGAGSYEQYF. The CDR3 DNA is TGCGCCAGCAGCCCCGGGGCAGGGTCCTACGAGCAGTACTTC.